A single sample is the source of the 30 T cell receptor beta chains below, sequenced in a study of cytomegalovirus exposure and HLA in healthy donors (TCRdb year 2017). The library was prepared using the immunoSEQ multiplex PCR assay. For the multiplex PCR, a mixture combining 60 forward primers for TCR Vbeta segments and 13 reverse primers for TCR Jbeta segments was used. Held by TCRdb, this immuneACCESS table contains in-frame sequences only and omits some clones. Under half of the omission traces to an unresolved V gene where checked; the cause of the rest is unknown. Present in this sample are around 200,000 clones, roughly 80% of which were seen just once. The biggest ten clones account for 3% to 3.5% of the sample. The sample consisted of PBMCs. The receptors here all came from a woman younger than 45 in good health and CMV-seropositive.

The gene calls are TRBV7-2 and TRBJ1-3; 7 bases align to TRBD1. Germline V lookup: CDR1 SGHTA, CDR2 FQGNSA. CDR3 size: 15 residues. V lost 5 bases, J lost 2 bases, and 6 bases stayed unmatched. This CDR3 is CASSIDRAPGNTIYF. DNA of the CDR3: TGTGCCAGCAGCATAGACAGGGCACCTGGAAACACCATATATTTT. The full variable domain, completed using reference TRBV7-2 and TRBJ1-3, is GAGVSQSPSNKVTEKGKDVELRCDPISGHTALYWYRQSLGQGLEFLIYFQGNSAPDKSGLPSDRFSAERTGGSVSTLTIQRTQQEDSAVYLCASSIDRAPGNTIYFGEGSWLTVV.

The chain has TRBV28 and TRBJ2-7; 8 nucleotides match TRBD1. This CDR3 contains 13 residues. V trimming: 6 bases; J trimming: 5 bases; junction bases outside the gene matches: 6. In germline, CDR1 is MDHEN, CDR2 SYDVKM. As DNA, the CDR3 is TGTGCCAGCAGCCCGGACAGGGACGACGAGCAGTACTTC. As protein: CASSPDRDDEQYF. The full variable domain, in which reference TRBV28 and TRBJ2-7 provide the parts outside the CDR3, is DVKVTQSSRYLVKRTGEKVFLECVQDMDHENMFWYRQDPGLGLRLIYFSYDVKMKEKGDIPEGYSVSREKKERFSLILESASTNQTSMYLCASSPDRDDEQYFGPGTRLTVT.

The V call is TRBV7-2, the J call TRBJ2-1; possible D gene TRBD2, 6 bases. Germline CDR1 and CDR2: SGHTA and FQGNSA. This CDR3 spans 15 amino acids. Trimming pared 3 bases from V and 9 bases from J, leaving 18 bases between. This CDR3 is CASSFLGGTVREQFF. DNA of the CDR3: TGTGCCAGCAGCTTCCTGGGCGGGACGGTACGTGAGCAGTTCTTC. Full variable domain (outside the CDR3, taken from reference TRBV7-2 and TRBJ2-1): GAGVSQSPSNKVTEKGKDVELRCDPISGHTALYWYRQSLGQGLEFLIYFQGNSAPDKSGLPSDRFSAERTGGSVSTLTIQRTQQEDSAVYLCASSFLGGTVREQFFGPGTRLTVL.

The V and J genes are TRBV18 and TRBJ2-5, with a weak D call TRBD2 (5 bases). This CDR3 is built from 15 residues. With 0 bases removed from V and 12 bases from J, the gap between germline ends came to 20 bases. The germline V gene has CDR1 KGHSH and CDR2 LQKENI. DNA of the CDR3: TGTGCCAGCTCACCACCGTGGGAGACTATACCCGTAAAGTACTTC. This encodes CASSPPWETIPVKYF.

This chain joins TRBV28 and TRBJ2-1; D may be TRBD1 (5 bases). Per germline, CDR1 MDHEN and CDR2 SYDVKM. This CDR3 is built from 16 residues. Trimming shortened V by 6 bases and J by 5 bases, and 20 bases separated the two germline ends. The CDR3: CASSHDVGAPNNEQFF. DNA of the CDR3: TGTGCCAGCAGCCACGACGTTGGGGCTCCCAACAATGAGCAGTTCTTC.

This clone came up once. The sample contains more than one DNA sequence encoding this CDR3. V gene TRBV11-2 combines with J gene TRBJ2-2, with D maybe TRBD2 (6 bases). Germline V gene data show CDR1 as SGHAT and CDR2 as FQNNGV. The CDR3 has 17 amino acids. With 0 bases removed from V and 8 bases from J, the gap between germline ends came to 19 bases. CDR3 coding DNA: TGTGCCAGCAGCTTAGATCGGCTAGCGCGAAGCACGGGGGAGCTGTTTTTT. Encoded protein: CASSLDRLARSTGELFF.

The CDR3 DNA reads as TGTGCCAGCAGTAAATCAGGACTAGCGGGAGCAGATACGCAGTATTTT. It codes for CASSKSGLAGADTQYF. The chain joins TRBV25-1 to TRBJ2-3; 13 bases line up with TRBD2. From germline, CDR1 is MGHDK and CDR2 SYGVNS. After removal of 5 bases from V and 4 bases from J, the junction contained 6 bases not matched to a gene. The CDR3 extends over 16 amino acids.

This rearrangement joins TRBV5-4 to TRBJ2-3; D is ambiguous. V was shortened by 2 bases and J by 0 bases, with 10 bases between the two germline ends. This CDR3 has 15 amino acids. Per the germline V gene, CDR1 is SGHNT and CDR2 is YYREEE (reference sequence). CDR3 DNA: TGTGCCAGCAGCTTCTCGTCCCCGAGCACAGATACGCAGTATTTT. Protein product: CASSFSSPSTDTQYF.

This chain connects TRBV7-2 to TRBJ1-5, with a possible D match to TRBD1 (6 bases). Germline V gives CDR1 SGHTA, CDR2 FQGNSA. The length of the CDR3 is 13 residues. Trimming removed 6 bases from V and 2 bases from J, with 8 bases in between. CDR3 in amino acids: CASSSGGNQPQHF. For the CDR3, the DNA is TGTGCCAGCAGTTCAGGGGGCAATCAGCCCCAGCATTTT. Filled out from reference TRBV7-2 and TRBJ1-5, the complete variable domain reads GAGVSQSPSNKVTEKGKDVELRCDPISGHTALYWYRQSLGQGLEFLIYFQGNSAPDKSGLPSDRFSAERTGGSVSTLTIQRTQQEDSAVYLCASSSGGNQPQHFGDGTRLSIL.

The chain carries TRBV5-1 and TRBJ1-4; D perhaps matches TRBD1 (6 bases). Germline CDR1 reads SGHRS; CDR2 reads YFSETQ. Trimming took 0 bases from V and 4 from J, leaving 19 bases between them. CDR3 length: 18 amino acids. CDR3 bases: TGCGCCAGCAGCTTGGCTACGTACAGGGCCCAGGGTAATGAAAAACTGTTTTTT. Translated, it gives CASSLATYRAQGNEKLFF.

V is TRBV19 and J is TRBJ1-1; D may be TRBD1 (5 bases). V was shortened by 6 bases and J by 4 bases, with 15 bases between the two germline ends. The length of the CDR3 is 14 residues. From germline, CDR1 is LNHDA and CDR2 SQIVND (reference sequence). The chain's CDR3 is CASSFPGESTEAFF. In nucleotides, the CDR3 is TGTGCCAGTAGCTTTCCGGGGGAATCCACTGAAGCTTTCTTT.

This clone came up once. The V gene is TRBV11-3, the J gene TRBJ1-3; 7 bases line up with TRBD1. V lost 5 bases to trimming and J lost 3 bases; unmatched junction nucleotides: 4. The CDR3 is 14 amino acids. From germline, CDR1 is SGHNT and CDR2 YENEEA. The DNA for the CDR3 is TGTGCCAGCAGCCCTACAGGGGTTGGAAACACCATATATTTT. Its translation is CASSPTGVGNTIYF. The complete variable domain, with remaining parts taken from reference TRBV11-3 and TRBJ1-3, reads EAGVVQSPRYKIIEKKQPVAFWCNPISGHNTLYWYLQNLGQGPELLIRYENEEAVDDSQLPKDRFSAERLKGVDSTLKIQPAELGDSAVYLCASSPTGVGNTIYFGEGSWLTVV.

The V and J genes are TRBV5-1 and TRBJ1-5; tentative D call: TRBD1 (5 bases). Trimming took 0 bases from V and 2 from J, leaving 18 bases between them. The CDR3 consists of 18 residues. Germline lookup yields CDR1 SGHRS and CDR2 YFSETQ. The CDR3 nucleotides read TGCGCCAGCAGCTTGGAGGGAGGAAGGGGCGTGGGCAATCAGCCCCAGCATTTT. Its protein product is CASSLEGGRGVGNQPQHF.

Only a few counts were recorded for this clone. The rearrangement links TRBV6-1 to TRBJ1-4; the match to TRBD1 covers 7 bases. Germline values: CDR1 MNHNS, CDR2 SASEGT. Unmatched junction bases numbered 13, after V lost 3 bases and J lost 0 bases. This CDR3 spans 19 amino acids. In nucleotides, the CDR3 is TGTGCCAGCAGTGAGGGCCGCGGACAGGACTTCGCAACTAATGAAAAACTGTTTTTT. Translating gives CASSEGRGQDFATNEKLFF.

The genes are TRBV6-5 and TRBJ2-5; D gene unclear. Matching the DNA end better, TRBJ2-7 makes the J call doubtful. Germline V gives CDR1 MNHEY, CDR2 SVGAGI. The CDR3 covers 15 residues. This CDR3 reads CASSYSTATLYEQYF. The CDR3 DNA follows: TGTGCCAGCAGTTACTCCACAGCCACGCTCTACGAGCAGTACTTC.

The rearrangement links TRBV6-1 to TRBJ2-2, with D maybe TRBD2 (6 bases). V lost 5 bases and J lost 7, with 14 bases in between. Germline values: CDR1 MNHNS, CDR2 SASEGT. There are 14 residues in the CDR3. CDR3 protein: CASSRSSGGGELFF. In DNA form, the CDR3 reads TGTGCCAGCAGTAGATCGTCCGGGGGCGGGGAGCTGTTTTTT.

V gene TRBV7-9 combines with J gene TRBJ2-7, with D possibly matching TRBD1 (6 bases). Per the germline V gene, CDR1 is SEHNR and CDR2 is FQNEAQ (reference sequence). V was pared by 5 bases and J by 2 bases, with 13 bases between. The CDR3 extends over 14 amino acids. CDR3 loop: CASSHSGTPYEQYF. CDR3 DNA: TGTGCCAGCAGCCATTCCGGGACACCCTACGAGCAGTACTTC.

This clone was counted once. The chain recombines TRBV7-6 with TRBJ2-1; 11 bases are a match to TRBD2. The CDR3 has 16 residues. J lost 7 bases, V lost 4 bases, and 9 bases had no gene match. Germline CDR1 SGHVS, CDR2 FNYEAQ. CDR3 sequence reads: CASSSLAGGSVNEQFF. The CDR3 DNA reads TGTGCCAGCAGCTCTTTAGCGGGAGGGTCCGTTAATGAGCAGTTCTTC.

This clone was seen only once. The chain uses TRBV9 and TRBJ1-2; D may be TRBD1 (5 bases). Trimming left V 2 bases short and J 4 bases short, with 15 bases between. The CDR3 contains 15 residues. Per germline, CDR1 SGDLS and CDR2 YYNGEE. CDR3 residues: CASSVGGTGSYGYTF. In nucleotides, the CDR3 is TGTGCCAGCAGCGTGGGGGGGACCGGGAGCTATGGCTACACCTTC.

This clone came up a few times. The chain has TRBV5-8 and TRBJ2-2; D is undetermined. V was pared by 0 bases and J by 6 bases, with 9 bases between. Germline lookup yields CDR1 SGHTS and CDR2 YDEGEE. The CDR3 spans 14 residues. DNA for the CDR3: TGTGCCAGCAGCTTGGGACGGGTGCCCGGGGAGCTGTTTTTT. This encodes CASSLGRVPGELFF.

This clone was observed a handful of times. The rearrangement uses TRBV6-6 and TRBJ2-7; D might be TRBD1 (6 bases). Trimming removed 6 bases from V and 5 bases from J, with 17 bases in between. The germline CDR1 and CDR2 sequences are MNHNY and SVGAGI (reference sequence). The CDR3 has 14 residues. CDR3 bases: TGTGCCAGCAGCTTGGCCAGGGGATACCACGAGCAGTACTTC. Translated, it gives CASSLARGYHEQYF.

V usage is TRBV13 and J usage is TRBJ2-1; D may be TRBD1 (5 bases). Germline CDR1 and CDR2: PRHDT and FYEKMQ (reference sequence). The CDR3 is 15 residues long. Trimming took 3 bases from V and 4 from J, leaving 13 bases between them. In DNA, the CDR3 is TGTGCCAGCAGCTTCAAAGACAGCTATTACAATGAGCAGTTCTTC. This encodes CASSFKDSYYNEQFF. Full variable domain (outside the CDR3, taken from reference TRBV13 and TRBJ2-1): AAGVIQSPRHLIKEKRETATLKCYPIPRHDTVYWYQQGPGQDPQFLISFYEKMQSDKGSIPDRFSAQQFSDYHSELNMSSLELGDSALYFCASSFKDSYYNEQFFGPGTRLTVL.

This clone showed up just once. V usage is TRBV5-4 and J usage is TRBJ2-7, with TRBD1 matching over 9 bases. Germline V gene sequence: CDR1 SGHNT, CDR2 YYREEE (reference sequence). J gave up 3 bases and V 3 bases, and 1 base lay outside the gene matches. The CDR3 sequence is 13 residues long. CDR3 bases: TGTGCCAGCAGCTACAGGGGGCACTACGAGCAGTACTTC. Its translation: CASSYRGHYEQYF.

The chain uses TRBV11-2 and TRBJ2-2; D gene uncertain. The V end lost 5 bases, the J end lost 4 bases, and 11 bases lay between the germline ends. CDR1 and CDR2 from the germline V gene are SGHAT and FQNNGV. The CDR3 is 14 residues long. The CDR3 DNA reads as TGTGCCAGCAGCGTCCAAGTCGGCACCGGGGAGCTGTTTTTT. This gives the protein CASSVQVGTGELFF.

The chain links TRBV2 to TRBJ1-1, with D tentatively TRBD1 (5 bases). This CDR3 contains 14 residues. Germline lookup yields CDR1 SNHLY and CDR2 FYNNEI. V was pared by 3 bases and J by 1 base, with 9 bases between. Written as DNA, the CDR3 is TGTGCCAGCAGTGAGGGGGACTGGAACACTGAAGCTTTCTTT. It translates to CASSEGDWNTEAFF.

V gene TRBV4-1 combines with J gene TRBJ1-3; no definite D call. V gave up 2 bases and J gave up 1 base, with 15 bases separating them. This CDR3 region has 17 residues. Germline CDR1 is MGHRA and CDR2 is YSYEKL. CDR3 bases: TGCGCCAGCAGCCAAAATTTCCGGGGTGCTTCTGGAAACACCATATATTTT. Residues: CASSQNFRGASGNTIYF.

This sequence joins TRBV6-5 and TRBJ2-1; 7 bases agree with TRBD2. Germline CDR1 and CDR2: MNHEY and SVGAGI. With V trimmed by 5 bases and J by 8 bases, 9 bases remained unmatched. The CDR3 contains 14 residues. CDR3 residues: CASSLRASGHEQFF. The CDR3 nucleotides are TGTGCCAGCAGTCTCCGGGCTAGCGGCCATGAGCAGTTCTTC.

The gene calls are TRBV5-1 and TRBJ2-2; 8 bases line up with TRBD2. CDR1 is SGHRS, CDR2 YFSETQ, per germline. With 4 bases clipped from V and 0 bases from J, the junction kept 8 bases outside the gene matches. This CDR3 region has 17 residues. This CDR3 is CASSHRTSGANTGELFF. CDR3 sequence (DNA): TGCGCCAGCAGCCACCGAACTAGCGGTGCGAACACCGGGGAGCTGTTTTTT.

The rearrangement uses TRBV15 and TRBJ2-7; the D gene is possibly TRBD2 (6 bases). Trimming stripped 0 bases from V and 2 bases from J, with 14 bases between. Germline V gives CDR1 LNHNV, CDR2 YYDKDF (reference sequence). The CDR3 is made up of 16 amino acids. The CDR3 loop reads CATSRDLFGGAYEQYF. In DNA form, the CDR3 reads TGTGCCACCAGCAGAGACCTGTTCGGCGGGGCCTACGAGCAGTACTTC.

The CDR3 bases are TGTGCCAGCTCCACCTTTCCGGGGGGCACTGAAGCTTTCTTT. Translating it yields CASSTFPGGTEAFF. The chain carries TRBV28 and TRBJ1-1; possible D gene TRBD1, 5 bases. Trimming removed 8 bases from V and 4 bases from J, with 17 bases in between. The germline V gene encodes CDR1 MDHEN and CDR2 SYDVKM. The CDR3 runs 14 residues.